This T cell receptor beta chain emerged from a study of cytomegalovirus exposure and HLA in healthy donors. Amplification used 60 Vbeta primers and 13 Jbeta primers. Libraries were prepared by immunoSEQ multiplex PCR; TCRdb keeps only in-frame clonotypes and omits some of them. The sample records approximately 150,000 clones, approximately 86% being singletons. General study points: An analysis that was carried out later associated 15,000 to 20,000 TCR beta sequences with HLA alleles at 0.05 false discovery rate. Donors belonging to an Asian-associated ancestry cluster reportedly showed fewer N-insertions in productive TCRs than the approximately 670-donor mean, according to what a later analysis found.

Concerning this clone: Its antigen is unidentified.

The CDR3 extends over 15 amino acids. The V and J ends lost 7 bases and 0 bases respectively, with 14 bases between them. CDR1 and CDR2 from the germline V gene are MNHNS and SASEGT. The source material was PBMCs. The rearrangement links TRBV6-1 to TRBJ2-3; tentative D call: TRBD1 (6 bases). This TCR derives from a woman aged 40 to 50 in good health and CMV-seronegative. In DNA, the CDR3 is TGTGCCAGCAACAATCAGGGGACCAGCACAGATACGCAGTATTTT. Translation gives CASNNQGTSTDTQYF.